The sequence of this TCR beta chain was determined in a study of post-analysis software for immune sequencing data. Study-level points and caveats: TRBV segments more frequent in patients than in controls numbered a few and included TRBV5-6, TRBV5-1 and TRBV20-1. Strong same-batch co-clustering of samples appeared with F measure clustering.

Comment on this clonotype: Its antigen is undetermined.

Unique molecular identifiers were built into the TCR beta cDNA libraries. TCRdb itself ran the PCR reads through MiXCR, one entry per CDR3 protein. The table lists about 810,000 distinct CDR3 sequences, 53% of them singletons. The trim removed 2 bases at V and 7 bases at J, leaving 6 bases unmatched. The CDR3 runs to 14 residues. Germline V CDR1 and CDR2: KGHSH, LQKENI. The V and J genes are TRBV18 and TRBJ1-2; 8 bases fit TRBD1. The sequence derives from a girl aged 10 to 17 with multiple sclerosis. Material for sequencing was blood. The CDR3 is CASSPGQGTVGYTF. The CDR3 DNA reads TGTGCCAGCTCACCAGGACAGGGTACGGTTGGCTACACCTTC.